This entry lists 15 T cell receptor beta chains sequenced from one sample in a study of T cell responses to AZD1222 COVID-19 vaccine. Measured with immunoSEQ multiplex PCR; TCRdb has only the in-frame clones, and not every one. This sample has just under 35,000 clones; about nine tenths occur once, and the top ten carry 9.5% to 11%. The sequences come from peripheral blood, collected 28 days after the second AZD1222 dose. These receptors came from an adult who received the AZD1222 COVID-19 vaccine.

V usage is TRBV4-1 and J usage is TRBJ1-2, with 10 positions matching TRBD1. The CDR3 is 17 residues long. Germline assignment: CDR1 MGHRA and CDR2 YSYEKL. Losses at the gene ends were 0 bases for V and 4 bases for J; bases not matched to a gene: 8. CDR3 DNA: TGCGCCAGCAGCCAAGATCCGGGGACAGGGGTTTTCTATGGCTACACCTTC. Amino acid sequence: CASSQDPGTGVFYGYTF.

This rearrangement joins TRBV19 to TRBJ2-2, with TRBD1 matching 7 bases. The length of the CDR3 is 15 residues. After removal of 6 bases from V and 5 bases from J, the junction contained 9 bases not matched to a gene. Germline V gives CDR1 LNHDA, CDR2 SQIVND (reference sequence). Here the CDR3 reads CASSTRQGETGELFF. CDR3 nucleotide sequence: TGTGCCAGTAGCACCCGGCAGGGGGAGACCGGGGAGCTGTTTTTT.

The chain joins TRBV18 to TRBJ1-1; TRBD1 aligns across 9 bases. This CDR3 is built from 17 residues. V shed 3 bases, J shed 0 bases, and the junction held 8 bases outside the gene matches. Germline loops: CDR1 KGHSH, CDR2 LQKENI. Here the CDR3 reads CASSPLGQGIMNTEAFF. The CDR3 DNA reads TGTGCCAGCTCACCCCTAGGACAGGGGATAATGAACACTGAAGCTTTCTTT.

This chain uses TRBV6-5 with TRBJ2-7; unclear D gene. V was trimmed by 6 bases and J by 0 bases, leaving 12 bases between them. The CDR3 totals 14 residues. The germline gives CDR1 MNHEY, CDR2 SVGAGI. CDR3 residues: CASRMGFGSYEQYF. The CDR3, as DNA: TGTGCCAGCAGGATGGGGTTCGGCTCCTACGAGCAGTACTTC.

V and J are TRBV27 and TRBJ2-7, with D hard to call. Germline V gives CDR1 MNHEY, CDR2 SMNVEV (reference sequence). V was clipped by 2 bases and J by 3 bases, with 8 bases between them. CDR3 length equals 13 residues. The CDR3 loop is CASSLGPLYEQYF. In DNA form, the CDR3 reads TGTGCCAGCAGTTTAGGGCCCCTCTACGAGCAGTACTTC.

The V and J genes are TRBV3-1 (or the pseudogene TRBV3-2) and TRBJ2-7; no clear D. Trimming removed 1 base from V and 3 bases from J, with 10 bases in between. Germline-derived CDR1 and CDR2 are LGHDT and YNNKEL (reference sequence). This CDR3 is built from 14 residues. The CDR3 loop reads CASSQGLGYYEQYF. Written as DNA, the CDR3 is TGTGCCAGCAGCCAAGGACTCGGATACTACGAGCAGTACTTC.

The chain is built from TRBV27 and TRBJ1-5, with 7 nucleotides matching TRBD1. The V segment lost 3 bases and the J segment 0 bases; nucleotides outside the gene matches: 5. Germline assignment: CDR1 MNHEY and CDR2 SMNVEV (reference sequence). There are 16 residues in the CDR3. CDR3 sequence: CASSFAGGYSNQPQHF. CDR3 nucleotide sequence: TGTGCCAGCAGTTTTGCAGGGGGATATAGCAATCAGCCCCAGCATTTT.

The gene calls are TRBV7-9 and TRBJ2-1; D remains ambiguous. The length of the CDR3 is 15 residues. The germline CDR1 and CDR2 sequences are SEHNR and FQNEAQ (reference sequence). The V gene lost 5 bases and the J gene lost 0 bases, with 11 bases spanning the gap. The CDR3 region is CASSPGGSSYNEQFF. CDR3 DNA: TGTGCCAGCAGCCCCGGTGGGTCCTCCTACAATGAGCAGTTCTTC.

V and J are TRBV5-6 and TRBJ1-1; 9 bases match TRBD1. The CDR3 sequence is 14 residues long. With V trimmed by 5 bases and J by 4 bases, 6 bases remained unmatched. The germline gives CDR1 SGHDT, CDR2 YYEEEE. The DNA for the CDR3 is TGTGCCAGCAGGGAACAGGGGGCCGCCACTGAAGCTTTCTTT. Translated: CASREQGAATEAFF.

V usage is TRBV18 and J usage is TRBJ2-7; 11 nucleotides agree with TRBD2. The CDR3 loop spans 14 amino acids. Unmatched junction bases numbered 3, after V lost 6 bases and J lost 2 bases. CDR1 is KGHSH and CDR2 is LQKENI in the germline V gene. CDR3 in amino acids: CASSVAGGPYEQYF. The CDR3 bases are TGTGCCAGCTCGGTAGCGGGAGGGCCCTACGAGCAGTACTTC.

The rearrangement uses TRBV3-1 (or the pseudogene TRBV3-2) and TRBJ1-2; 9 nucleotides match TRBD1. The CDR3 is 15 amino acids. J was trimmed by 5 bases and V by 4 bases; bases with no gene match: 8. Germline V gives CDR1 LGHDT, CDR2 YNNKEL (reference sequence). The DNA for the CDR3 is TGTGCCAGCAGCCCGGGGACAGGGAGGTCTTATGGCTACACCTTC. Its translation: CASSPGTGRSYGYTF.

Concerning this clone itself: Other DNA variants within this sample encode the same CDR3. The rearrangement joins TRBV3-1 (or the pseudogene TRBV3-2) to TRBJ1-1, with D unresolved. Germline V gives CDR1 LGHDT, CDR2 YNNKEL (reference sequence). The V end lost 1 base, the J end lost 2 bases, and 8 bases lay between the germline ends. This CDR3 spans 14 amino acids. CDR3 region: CASSQVSRNTEAFF. The CDR3 DNA is TGTGCCAGCAGCCAAGTAAGCAGAAACACTGAAGCTTTCTTT.

This sequence joins TRBV2 and TRBJ1-4, with 9 bases identical to TRBD1. This CDR3 is 13 amino acids long. Germline CDR1 reads SNHLY; CDR2 reads FYNNEI. V lost 6 bases and J lost 5; bases outside the gene matches: 1. The CDR3 reads CASRGTGNEKLFF. The CDR3 coding sequence is TGTGCCAGCAGAGGGACAGGGAATGAAAAACTGTTTTTT.

The chain carries TRBV20-1 and TRBJ2-7, with D possibly TRBD2 on 6 matching bases. The CDR3 spans 12 residues. The germline V gene has CDR1 DFQATT and CDR2 SNEGSKA (reference sequence). V shed 6 bases and J shed 3 bases, with 12 bases lying between them. The CDR3, as DNA: TGCAGTGCAAGTGGGGGGAGCTACGAGCAGTACTTC. Its protein product is CSASGGSYEQYF.

V is TRBV30 and J is TRBJ2-1; TRBD1 might be the D (5 bases). Germline assignment: CDR1 GTSNPN and CDR2 SVGIG (reference sequence). The CDR3 runs to 14 residues. The V gene lost 5 bases and the J gene lost 1 base, with 12 bases spanning the gap. CDR3 in amino acids: CAWVQGASYNEQFF. CDR3 nucleotides: TGTGCCTGGGTTCAAGGGGCTTCCTACAATGAGCAGTTCTTC.